The source of this T cell receptor (beta chain) is a study of cytomegalovirus exposure and HLA in healthy donors. Background on the study: Ancestry clustering placed 81% of several hundred genotyped donors in the Caucasian-associated cluster. Study-level results: Among TCR beta chains of equal frequency, HLA-associated ones were more clonally expanded in a later analysis.

The CDR3 runs 13 residues. CDR1 is MDHEN and CDR2 is SYDVKM in the germline V gene. Trimming removed 6 bases at V and 3 bases at J, with 12 bases between. A word on this clone: Its specificity is not known.

This PCR relied on a set of 60 Vbeta primers and 13 Jbeta primers. Some clones are missing from TCRdb's copy, which holds only in-frame ones; the method was immunoSEQ multiplex PCR. Its listing shows 150,000 to 200,000 clones. The chain links TRBV28 to TRBJ2-7; no firm D call. The receptor was isolated from a boy younger than 18 in good health and CMV-seronegative. The sample comprised PBMCs. The CDR3 sequence is CASSVSEDYEQYF. CDR3 in DNA: TGTGCCAGCAGCGTGTCCGAGGACTACGAGCAGTACTTC.